The rows below give T cell receptor beta chains drawn from one sample of a study of blood T cell repertoires in COVID-19. The repertoire was sequenced with immunoSEQ multiplex PCR; TCRdb's copy has only in-frame clones and lacks some. Of approximately 12,000 clones listed, about two thirds were seen once; the top ten hold roughly 6.7%. The sequenced sample was peripheral blood. All receptors derive from a man aged 55 to 70 with COVID-19, enrolled during active disease. CDR3s include the opening cysteine and the closing phenylalanine or tryptophan. The order of the fields is J gene, clone size, D gene, V gene, CDR3 protein, CDR3 DNA. D genes are given only for firm matches. Clone size is shown for a subset of rows, as once, few, many or a class of expanded clone.

TRBJ1-1,NA,TRBD1,TRBV30,CAWSVPPGRGPNTEAFF,TGTGCCTGGAGTGTACCCCCAGGCAGGGGGCCGAACACTGAAGCTTTCTTT
TRBJ1-4,NA,NA,TRBV18,CASSGRPNEKLFF,TGTGCCAGCTCAGGGCGACCTAATGAAAAACTGTTTTTT
TRBJ2-4,NA,TRBD2,TRBV11-2,CASSVRERGDIQYF,TGTGCCAGCAGCGTGCGGGAGAGGGGAGACATTCAGTACTTC
TRBJ2-3,NA,TRBD1,TRBV5-5,CASSRWTGTSTDTQYF,TGTGCCAGCAGCCGATGGACAGGGACTAGCACAGATACGCAGTATTTT
TRBJ1-6,NA,TRBD1,TRBV5-1,CASSPLQGSGSPLHF,TGCGCCAGCAGTCCATTACAGGGGTCTGGTTCACCCCTCCACTTT
TRBJ2-7,NA,TRBD1,TRBV6-5,CASVPDRVNYEQYF,TGTGCCAGCGTTCCGGACAGGGTCAACTACGAGCAGTACTTC
TRBJ2-5,NA,NA,TRBV2,CASTRGRAGQETQYF,TGTGCCAGCACCAGAGGTCGGGCAGGGCAAGAGACCCAGTACTTC
TRBJ1-2,NA,TRBD1,TRBV7-2,CASSSGQGRYGYTF,TGTGCCAGCAGCTCGGGACAGGGCCGCTATGGCTACACCTTC
TRBJ1-1,NA,TRBD1,TRBV5-1,CASSPARGWTEAFF,TGCGCCAGCAGCCCGGCCAGGGGGTGGACTGAAGCTTTCTTT
TRBJ2-1,NA,TRBD2,TRBV5-1,CASSLASGRREQFF,TGCGCCAGCAGCTTGGCGAGCGGGAGACGTGAGCAGTTCTTC
TRBJ2-1,NA,TRBD2,TRBV11-2,CASSLASGGGANEQFF,TGTGCCAGCAGCTTAGCTTCTGGCGGGGGGGCAAATGAGCAGTTCTTC
TRBJ2-1,NA,NA,TRBV6-6,CASSYTVHEQFF,TGTGCCAGCAGTTACACGGTCCATGAGCAGTTCTTC
TRBJ1-2,NA,NA,TRBV3-1/TRBV3-2,CASSQVYGTGVLTYGYTF,TGTGCCAGCAGCCAAGTTTACGGCACGGGGGTGCTTACCTATGGCTACACCTTC
TRBJ1-3,NA,NA,TRBV5-6,CASSHRAYSGNTIYF,TGTGCCAGCAGCCACAGGGCCTACTCTGGAAACACCATATATTTT
TRBJ1-2,NA,NA,TRBV29-1,CSVALEGGAWGYTF,TGCAGCGTTGCCCTTGAGGGAGGGGCGTGGGGCTACACCTTC
TRBJ2-3,NA,NA,TRBV6-6,CASSYGGTSTDTQYF,TGTGCCAGCAGTTATGGGGGGACGAGCACAGATACGCAGTATTTT
TRBJ1-3,NA,NA,TRBV2,CASSDLPGGSGNTIYF,TGTGCCAGCAGTGACCTCCCGGGAGGGTCGGGAAACACCATATATTTT
TRBJ2-1,NA,TRBD2,TRBV11-2,CASSFLAGGSSYNEQFF,TGTGCCAGCAGCTTCCTCGCGGGAGGTTCCTCCTACAATGAGCAGTTCTTC
TRBJ2-2,few,TRBD2,TRBV3-1/TRBV3-2,CASSQTSGGTNTGELFF,TGTGCCAGCAGCCAAACTAGCGGGGGGACGAACACCGGGGAGCTGTTTTTT
TRBJ2-1,NA,TRBD2,TRBV27,CASRPLTSGSRNEQFF,TGTGCCAGCAGGCCACTCACTAGCGGGAGTCGCAATGAGCAGTTCTTC
TRBJ2-5,NA,NA,TRBV7-2,CASSPRRGLETQYF,TGTGCCAGCAGCCCACGTAGGGGATTAGAGACCCAGTACTTC
TRBJ1-2,large,NA,TRBV27,CASSSAGTLVSYTF,TGTGCCAGCAGTTCTGCCGGGACTTTAGTTAGCTACACCTTC
TRBJ1-2,NA,NA,TRBV5-4,CASSPGRGDNYGYTF,TGTGCCAGCAGCCCCGGGAGGGGTGATAACTATGGCTACACCTTC
TRBJ2-2,NA,NA,TRBV28,CASGDYRYLNTGELFF,TGTGCCAGCGGTGACTACAGATACTTGAACACCGGGGAGCTGTTTTTT
TRBJ2-5,NA,NA,TRBV21-1,CASSKDGTSGGGQETQYF,TGTGCCAGCAGCAAAGACGGGACTAGCGGGGGGGGCCAAGAGACCCAGTACTTC
TRBJ1-2,few,TRBD1,TRBV9,CASSAGTGGADYGYTF,TGTGCCAGCAGCGCCGGGACAGGGGGCGCGGACTATGGCTACACCTTC
TRBJ2-5,NA,TRBD2,TRBV7-9,CASSFAGGRGETQYF,TGTGCCAGCAGCTTTGCGGGAGGCAGGGGAGAGACCCAGTACTTC
TRBJ1-1,NA,NA,TRBV5-1,CASSFSPGSEAFF,TGCGCCAGCAGCTTCAGTCCGGGGTCTGAAGCTTTCTTT
TRBJ2-4,NA,NA,TRBV6-5,CASSGQIPHIQYF,TGTGCCAGCAGCGGACAGATACCCCACATTCAGTACTTC
TRBJ2-2,NA,TRBD1,TRBV7-2,CASSLQGVATGELFF,TGTGCCAGCAGCCTGCAGGGGGTGGCCACCGGGGAGCTGTTTTTT
TRBJ1-1,once,NA,TRBV7-2,CASSSRRNTEAFF,TGTGCCAGCAGCTCACGCAGGAACACTGAAGCTTTCTTT
TRBJ2-2,NA,TRBD1,TRBV18,CASSLSIEGALIGELFF,TGTGCCAGCTCACTATCGATAGAGGGGGCGCTGATCGGGGAGCTGTTTTTT
TRBJ2-3,NA,NA,TRBV25-1,CASRLADTQYF,TGTGCCAGCAGGCTAGCAGATACGCAGTATTTT
TRBJ2-1,NA,TRBD2,TRBV3-1/TRBV3-2,CASSQTSGRVNEQFF,TGTGCCAGCAGCCAGACTAGCGGGAGGGTCAATGAGCAGTTCTTC
TRBJ2-7,medium-sized,TRBD1,TRBV6-5,CASRQTGYYEQYF,TGTGCCAGCAGACAGACAGGGTATTACGAGCAGTACTTC
TRBJ1-6,NA,TRBD1,TRBV30,CAWISSGTGVSPLHF,TGTGCCTGGATTTCTTCTGGGACAGGGGTTTCACCCCTCCACTTT
TRBJ1-2,NA,NA,TRBV28,CASSFPTPRPNYGYTF,TGTGCCAGCAGTTTTCCGACACCCCGCCCTAACTATGGCTACACCTTC
TRBJ2-1,NA,TRBD2,TRBV7-6,CASSFNPLLAGSYNEQFF,TGTGCCAGCAGCTTCAATCCCCTACTAGCGGGCAGCTACAATGAGCAGTTCTTC
TRBJ2-5,NA,NA,TRBV5-1,CASSSPDSGQETQYF,TGCGCCAGCAGCTCCCCGGACAGTGGGCAAGAGACCCAGTACTTC
TRBJ2-1,NA,NA,TRBV9,CASSVGRGYNEQFF,TGTGCCAGCAGCGTAGGAAGGGGCTACAATGAGCAGTTCTTC
TRBJ1-2,NA,TRBD1,TRBV2,CASIPGTGPYGYTF,TGTGCCAGCATCCCCGGGACAGGTCCCTATGGCTACACCTTC
TRBJ1-3,few,TRBD1,TRBV23-1,CASSPRCPGTVRNTIYF,TGCGCCAGCAGTCCGCGCTGCCCCGGGACAGTTAGAAACACCATATATTTT
TRBJ2-7,few,NA,TRBV7-9,CASSPLYEQYF,TGTGCCAGCAGCCCCTTATACGAGCAGTACTTC
TRBJ1-1,NA,NA,TRBV19,CASSLSDRPTEEAFF,TGTGCCAGTAGTCTTTCGGACAGACCGACGGAGGAAGCTTTCTTT
TRBJ1-5,NA,TRBD1,TRBV28,CASSLPQGAPNQPQHF,TGTGCCAGCAGTTTACCACAGGGGGCCCCCAATCAGCCCCAGCATTTT
TRBJ2-3,NA,NA,TRBV24-1,CATSDPMRGAGRADTQYF,TGTGCCACCAGTGATCCTATGAGGGGGGCGGGGAGGGCAGATACGCAGTATTTT
TRBJ2-2,few,NA,TRBV24-1,CATSDTGGPSGANTGELFF,TGTGCCACCAGTGATACAGGGGGTCCTAGCGGGGCGAACACCGGGGAGCTGTTTTTT
TRBJ2-3,NA,TRBD2,TRBV6-5,CASSSRLAGTDTQYF,TGTGCCAGCAGTTCCAGACTAGCAGGCACAGATACGCAGTATTTT
TRBJ1-5,NA,TRBD1,TRBV7-8,CASSRLGTGGQPQHF,TGTGCCAGCAGCCGACTCGGGACAGGGGGCCAGCCCCAGCATTTT
TRBJ2-5,NA,NA,TRBV6-5,CASRGPGETQYF,TGTGCCAGCAGGGGGCCGGGAGAGACCCAGTACTTC
TRBJ2-1,NA,NA,TRBV11-2,CASSLERLTLNEQFF,TGTGCCAGCAGCTTAGAGAGACTTACACTCAATGAGCAGTTCTTC
TRBJ1-4,few,NA,TRBV19,CASSTRGTSVANEKLFF,TGTGCCAGTAGCACCCGGGGGACCTCTGTGGCTAATGAAAAACTGTTTTTT